The rows below give T cell receptor beta chains drawn from one sample of a study of blood T cell repertoires in COVID-19. Assay: immunoSEQ multiplex PCR; the TCRdb copy retains only in-frame clones and omits some. The table includes some 180,000 clones, approximately 85% detected once. The specimen was peripheral blood. The receptors here all came from a woman aged 55-70 years with acute or convalescent COVID-19. CDR3s include the opening cysteine and the closing phenylalanine or tryptophan. The D gene is left open where the match is weak. Some rows have no size entry. The others give once, few or many, or a class for an expanded clone.

J gene	clone size	V gene	D gene	CDR3 protein	CDR3 DNA
TRBJ2-3	-	TRBV11-3	-	CASSLVLNTQYF	TGTGCCAGCAGCTTAGTTTTAAATACGCAGTATTTT
TRBJ2-1	-	TRBV5-1	-	CASSLDQRPEQFF	TGCGCCAGCAGCCTGGACCAGCGGCCGGAGCAGTTCTTC
TRBJ2-6	-	TRBV28	-	CAISLGGAGANVLTF	TGTGCCATTAGTTTGGGGGGGGCCGGGGCCAACGTCCTGACTTTC
TRBJ1-2	once	TRBV25-1	TRBD1	CASSPTGVGNYGYTF	TGTGCCAGCAGTCCCACAGGGGTAGGGAACTATGGCTACACCTTC
TRBJ2-2	-	TRBV14	TRBD2	CASSPSTSIYTGELFF	TGTGCCAGCAGCCCTTCGACTAGCATATACACCGGGGAGCTGTTTTTT
TRBJ1-1	-	TRBV6-5	-	CASRKLMNTEAFF	TGTGCCAGCAGGAAGCTCATGAACACTGAAGCTTTCTTT
TRBJ1-3	-	TRBV21-1	-	CARGVGQLTGCSGNTIYF	TGTGCACGAGGCGTAGGACAGCTCACTGGCTGCTCTGGAAACACCATATATTTT
TRBJ1-1	-	TRBV27	TRBD1	CASSSLMTGTSAEAFF	TGTGCCAGCAGTTCTTTGATGACAGGGACGAGCGCTGAAGCTTTCTTT
TRBJ2-1	-	TRBV7-3	TRBD1	CASSLTAGGYNEQFF	TGTGCCAGCAGCTTAACGGCAGGGGGCTACAATGAGCAGTTCTTC
TRBJ2-3	-	TRBV18	TRBD1	CASSPLQGGTDTQYF	TGTGCCAGCTCACCACTTCAGGGGGGCACAGATACGCAGTATTTT
TRBJ2-1	few	TRBV7-9	-	CASSLAGGRDEQFF	TGTGCCAGCAGCTTAGCGGGAGGTAGGGATGAGCAGTTCTTC
TRBJ1-1	-	TRBV9	-	CASSVGGGRMNTEAFF	TGTGCCAGCAGCGTAGGTGGGGGCAGAATGAACACTGAAGCTTTCTTT
TRBJ2-3	-	TRBV24-1	-	CATSDPPGRTDTQYF	TGTGCCACCAGTGATCCCCCAGGTCGCACAGATACGCAGTATTTT
TRBJ2-6	-	TRBV10-3	-	CAISEDRRSGANVLTF	TGTGCCATCAGTGAGGACAGACGCTCTGGGGCCAACGTCCTGACTTTC
TRBJ1-5	-	TRBV3-1/TRBV3-2	-	CASSHFPGQPQHF	TGTGCCAGCAGCCATTTTCCGGGGCAGCCCCAGCATTTT
TRBJ2-5	-	TRBV14	TRBD1	CASSQGGTAQETQYF	TGTGCCAGCAGCCAAGGAGGGACAGCACAAGAGACCCAGTACTTC
TRBJ2-2	-	TRBV11-2	-	CASSSGTGYTGELFF	TGTGCCAGCAGCTCTGGAACAGGGTACACCGGGGAGCTGTTTTTT
TRBJ2-1	-	TRBV30	TRBD2	CAWSDPLAGSSYNEQFF	TGTGCCTGGAGCGACCCTCTAGCGGGGAGCTCCTACAATGAGCAGTTCTTC
TRBJ1-2	-	TRBV19	-	CASSIDRSVYGYTF	TGTGCCAGTAGTATAGACAGGTCGGTTTATGGCTACACCTTC
TRBJ1-3	-	TRBV6-5	-	CASSSLTGVAGNTIYF	TGTGCCAGCAGTTCCCTCACGGGGGTAGCTGGAAACACCATATATTTT